This TCR beta chain was sequenced in a study of CD8 T cells in ankylosing spondylitis. As for this clonotype: Its matching antigen is unknown.

Quantitative molecular-barcoded 5'-RACE generated the TCR beta libraries. TCRdb re-analysed the 5' RACE reads in MiXCR, keeping a single row per CDR3 protein. The profile covers nearly 250,000 distinct CDR3 sequences, with roughly 32% appearing a single time and approximately 4.4% taken by the ten largest. Study results and caveats: Some of the motif variants had earlier been found in reactive arthritis patients' fluid and blood.

Trimming removed 5 bases from V and 7 bases from J; junction bases left unmatched: 10. This CDR3 region has 14 residues. Germline V gene lookup returns CDR1 SGHKS and CDR2 YYEKEE (reference sequence). Sequenced material: blood, either unsorted or a sorted T cell fraction (not recorded which). This clonotype originated in a male donor with ankylosing spondylitis or in good health (not recorded which). This rearrangement joins TRBV5-5 to TRBJ2-7, with 9 bases aligning to TRBD1. The CDR3 region has the DNA TGTGCCAGCAGAGGATTGGGACAGGGTAAAGAGCAGTACTTC. This gives the protein CASRGLGQGKEQYF. The full variable domain, rest sourced from reference TRBV5-5 and TRBJ2-7, is DAGVTQSPTHLIKTRGQQVTLRCSPISGHKSVSWYQQVLGQGPQFIFQYYEKEERGRGNFPDRFSARQFPNYSSELNVNALLLGDSALYLCASRGLGQGKEQYFGPGTRLTVT.